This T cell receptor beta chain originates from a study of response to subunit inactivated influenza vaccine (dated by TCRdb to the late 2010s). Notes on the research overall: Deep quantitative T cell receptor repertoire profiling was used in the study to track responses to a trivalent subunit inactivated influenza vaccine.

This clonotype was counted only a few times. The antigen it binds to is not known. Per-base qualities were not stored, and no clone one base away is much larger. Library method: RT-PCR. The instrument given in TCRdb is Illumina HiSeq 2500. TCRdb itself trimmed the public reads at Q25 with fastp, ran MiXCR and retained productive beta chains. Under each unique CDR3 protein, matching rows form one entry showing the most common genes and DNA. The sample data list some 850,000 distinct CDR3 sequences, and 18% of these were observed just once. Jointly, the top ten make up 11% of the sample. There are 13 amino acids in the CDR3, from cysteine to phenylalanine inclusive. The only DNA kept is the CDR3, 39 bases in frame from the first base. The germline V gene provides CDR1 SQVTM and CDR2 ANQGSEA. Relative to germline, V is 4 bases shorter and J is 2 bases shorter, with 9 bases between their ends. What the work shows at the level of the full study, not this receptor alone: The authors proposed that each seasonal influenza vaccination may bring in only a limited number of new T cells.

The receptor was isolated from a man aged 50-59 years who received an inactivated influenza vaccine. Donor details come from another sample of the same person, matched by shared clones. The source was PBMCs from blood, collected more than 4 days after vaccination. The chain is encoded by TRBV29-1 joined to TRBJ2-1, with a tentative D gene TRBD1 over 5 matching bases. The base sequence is TGCAGCGTTGCGTGGACACCCTACAATGAGCAGTTCTTC. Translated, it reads CSVAWTPYNEQFF.